Listed here are 10 T cell receptor beta chains from one sample, sequenced in a study of CD8 T cells in Susac syndrome. Random hexamers served to reverse transcribe roughly 0.45 to 1 ug RNA. TCRdb reanalysed the immunoSEQ multiplex PCR reads using MiXCR and keeps one entry per CDR3 protein. This table has 150,000 or so distinct CDR3 sequences, approximately 96% appearing once. Sequences were obtained from CD8+ T cells from PBMCs. The receptors shown here come from a human donor with multiple sclerosis.

V gene TRBV3-1 combines with J gene TRBJ2-3; no clear D. Germline V gene lookup returns CDR1 LGHDT and CDR2 YNNKEL (reference sequence). CDR3 size: 15 residues. The ends were cut back, 3 bases at V and 2 bases at J, with 12 bases in the middle. CDR3 in DNA: TGTGCCAGCAGCCAGGACCTTGCAACCACAGATACGCAGTATTTT. It codes for CASSQDLATTDTQYF.

CDR3 sequence reads: CASSGIRDTQYF. The CDR3 nucleotides read TGTGCCAGCAGCGGTATTAGAGATACGCAGTATTTT. The rearrangement uses TRBV11-2 and TRBJ2-3, with no clear D. The V gene lost 5 bases and the J gene lost 5 bases, with 8 bases spanning the gap. The CDR3 is 12 residues long. Germline loops: CDR1 SGHAT, CDR2 FQNNGV.

The chain carries TRBV20-1 and TRBJ2-3; D unresolved. Per germline, CDR1 DFQATT and CDR2 SNEGSKA (reference sequence). V gave up 2 bases and J gave up 6 bases, with 9 bases separating them. There are 12 residues in the CDR3. CDR3: CSARSRVDTQYF. CDR3 DNA sequence: TGCAGTGCTAGATCCCGAGTCGATACGCAGTATTTT.

J is TRBJ1-1 and V is TRBV9; tentative D call: TRBD1 (6 bases). The V gene lost 5 bases and the J gene lost 3 bases, with 14 bases spanning the gap. This CDR3 contains 14 residues. CDR1 and CDR2 from the germline V gene are SGDLS and YYNGEE. The CDR3 loop reads CASSASDRHTEAFF. The CDR3 DNA is TGTGCCAGCAGTGCATCTGACAGGCACACTGAAGCTTTCTTT.

The CDR3 reads CASSLARDRGGDPYEQYF. The CDR3, as DNA: TGTGCCAGCAGCCTCGCCCGGGACAGGGGAGGGGATCCCTACGAGCAGTACTTC. The chain carries TRBV7-9 and TRBJ2-7; 10 bases are shared with TRBD1. CDR1 SEHNR and CDR2 FQNEAQ come from the germline V gene (reference sequence). V trimming: 5 bases; J trimming: 2 bases; junction bases outside the gene matches: 15. This CDR3 is 18 amino acids long.

The chain joins TRBV12-3 or TRBV12-4 to TRBJ1-2; TRBD1 agrees at 7 bases. The CDR3 is made up of 13 amino acids. V shed 6 bases and J 8 bases; nucleotides not matched to a gene: 9. This chain's CDR3 is CASSSTGPRGYTF. The CDR3, as DNA: TGTGCCAGCAGCTCGACAGGGCCTAGAGGCTACACCTTC.

The chain recombines TRBV28 with TRBJ1-2; 7 nucleotides match TRBD1. CDR1 is MDHEN, CDR2 SYDVKM, per germline. The ends lost 5 bases at V and 4 bases at J; junction bases unmatched: 7. The CDR3 length is 14 residues. The CDR3 DNA sequence: TGTGCCAGCAGTAGGCAGGGGGGGATCTATGGCTACACCTTC. Amino acids: CASSRQGGIYGYTF.

This clonotype was observed a handful of times. The J gene is TRBJ1-2, the V gene TRBV29-1, with D tentatively TRBD1 (5 bases). The V end lost 4 bases, the J end lost 4 bases, and 10 bases lay between the germline ends. This CDR3 region has 12 residues. CDR1 SQVTM and CDR2 ANQGSEA come from the germline V gene. The CDR3 sequence: CSVAGQSYGYTF. In DNA form, the CDR3 reads TGCAGCGTTGCAGGGCAAAGCTATGGCTACACCTTC.

The J gene is TRBJ2-1, the V gene TRBV20-1; TRBD2 matches 13 bases. CDR1 is DFQATT and CDR2 is SNEGSKA in the germline V gene (reference sequence). The CDR3 sequence is 14 residues long. Trimming removed 6 bases from V and 6 bases from J; junction bases left unmatched: 5. The CDR3 here is CSAPTSGGANEQFF. In nucleotides, the CDR3 is TGCAGTGCGCCAACTAGCGGGGGGGCCAATGAGCAGTTCTTC.

The chain is built from TRBV30 and TRBJ1-2; D is unresolved. The V end lost 4 bases, the J end lost 9 bases, and 3 bases lay between the germline ends. The length of the CDR3 is 8 residues. The germline V gene has CDR1 GTSNPN and CDR2 SVGIG (reference sequence). The CDR3 spells CAWKRYTF. The CDR3 DNA reads TGTGCCTGGAAGCGCTACACCTTC.